This section outlines one T cell receptor (beta chain) sequence together with its context. This record belongs to a study of blood T cell repertoires in COVID-19. About the study: Donors in the United States, Italy and Spain gave samples during acute or convalescent COVID-19.

Produced via immunoSEQ multiplex PCR; TCRdb's table is partial and in-frame only. In the table there are 250,000 to 300,000 clones, 89% of which are singletons. The source of this sequence is a woman aged 30 to 39 with COVID-19, enrolled during active disease. The sequencing input was peripheral blood.

CDR3 sequence (DNA): TGCAGCTTCGATATAGCGGGGGCCCTAGATCTGAACACTGAAGCTTTCTTT. Its translation: CSFDIAGALDLNTEAFF. The rearrangement joins TRBV29-1 to TRBJ1-1, with a tentative D call TRBD1 (6 bases). The CDR3 covers 17 residues. CDR1 is SQVTM, CDR2 ANQGSEA, per germline. The V end was cut by 8 bases, the J end by 0 bases, with 25 bases between.